Below, 6 T cell receptor beta chains from the same sample are listed, as sequenced in a study of T cells in Graves' hyperthyroidism and ophthalmopathy. Amplified regions were TCR beta CDR3 sequences from RNA transcripts. When the TCR CDR3 underwent first-round RT-PCR, the HTBI primer set was used. Each CDR3 protein is one row after TCRdb ran MiXCR on the multiplex PCR reads. The table records 300,000 to 450,000 distinct CDR3 sequences, approximately 15% of them present only once. Sequenced material: blood. The receptor source for this set is a woman in her late teens or twenties with Graves' hyperthyroidism that later progressed to Graves' ophthalmopathy.

The chain carries TRBV6-1 and TRBJ2-7; D is tentatively TRBD1 or TRBD2 (5 bases each). Trimming took off 2 bases at V and 6 bases at J, with 14 bases between the two ends. This CDR3 contains 14 residues. Germline values: CDR1 MNHNS, CDR2 SASEGT. Here the CDR3 reads CASSEMPGAREQYF. The CDR3, as DNA: TGTGCCAGCAGTGAAATGCCCGGGGCTCGCGAGCAGTACTTC.

This chain uses TRBV15 with TRBJ2-7; 7 nucleotides agree with TRBD2. Germline loops: CDR1 LNHNV, CDR2 YYDKDF (reference sequence). Trimming took 1 base from V and 7 from J; bases not matched to a gene: 13. The CDR3 is 16 amino acids. CDR3 residues: CATSRAPGLPAGEQYF. CDR3 nucleotide sequence: TGTGCCACCAGCAGAGCCCCGGGACTACCAGCGGGGGAGCAGTACTTC.

This chain links TRBV5-6 with TRBJ2-7, with D tentatively TRBD2 (6 bases). CDR1 and CDR2 (germline): SGHDT, YYEEEE. The CDR3 is made up of 17 amino acids. Trimming shortened V by 3 bases and J by 0 bases, and 19 bases separated the two germline ends. The CDR3 DNA is TGTGCCAGCAGCTCGGGACTCGGGTACCCTTACTCCTACGAGCAGTACTTC. Amino acids: CASSSGLGYPYSYEQYF.

Many counts were recorded for this clonotype. The V and J genes are TRBV7-8 and TRBJ2-1; 16 bases are a match to TRBD2. CDR3 length: 18 residues. CDR1 and CDR2 from the germline V gene are SGHVS and FQNEAQ. V lost 3 bases to trimming and J lost 5 bases; unmatched junction nucleotides: 7. CDR3 DNA: TGTGCCAGCAGCTTCCGGGGGACTAGCGGGAGGGCCGACAATGAGCAGTTCTTC. Amino acid sequence: CASSFRGTSGRADNEQFF.

This clonotype was found many times. The V gene is TRBV27, the J gene TRBJ2-7, with D possibly matching TRBD2 (5 bases). Trimming stripped 2 bases from V and 7 bases from J, with 15 bases between. Germline V gene sequence: CDR1 MNHEY, CDR2 SMNVEV (reference sequence). CDR3 size: 14 residues. The chain's CDR3 is CASSLRSKTGEQYF. The CDR3 coding sequence is TGTGCCAGCAGTTTACGGTCAAAAACGGGGGAGCAGTACTTC.

This chain uses TRBV20-1 with TRBJ1-2; D is ambiguous. V lost 3 bases, J lost 7 bases, and 12 bases lay in between. This CDR3 spans 12 amino acids. Germline V gives CDR1 DFQATT, CDR2 SNEGSKA (reference sequence). The CDR3 spells CSASNREGGYTF. The CDR3 DNA reads TGCAGTGCTAGTAACCGGGAGGGTGGCTACACCTTC.